These T cell receptor beta chains were read from a single sample in a study of vaccination and CD4 T cells after COVID-19. TCRdb fed the PCR reads into MiXCR, producing one record per CDR3 protein. Here the sample spans 25,000 to 30,000 distinct CDR3 sequences, 50% being singletons. The specimen was CD4+ T cells from blood, collected about 7 months after SARS-CoV-2 vaccination. All receptors come from a human donor who had recovered from COVID-19. Each CDR3 is given with its conserved first and last residue. A D gene is named only where the DNA matches it firmly. Not all rows give a size; the values are once, few, many and, for expanded clones, a class.

CASTPLLNTGELFF	TGTGCCAGTACTCCGCTGCTGAACACCGGGGAGCTGTTTTTT	TRBV19	TRBJ2-2	once	.
CASRPTRSSWSTDTQYF	TGTGCCAGCAGACCGACCCGTAGTAGCTGGAGCACAGATACGCAGTATTTT	TRBV7-8	TRBJ2-3	few	.
CARRRTGVGGYTF	TGTGCCAGAAGGCGTACAGGGGTGGGTGGCTACACCTTC	TRBV5-3	TRBJ1-2	.	TRBD1
CASSPGQGVNSPLHF	TGTGCCAGCAGCCCGGGACAGGGCGTAAATTCACCCCTCCACTTT	TRBV7-6	TRBJ1-6	.	TRBD1
CASVQLNTEAFF	TGTGCCAGTGTGCAGCTGAACACTGAAGCTTTCTTT	TRBV28	TRBJ1-1	.	.
CASSYEGQGYNEQFF	TGTGCCAGCAGTTACGAAGGACAGGGGTACAATGAGCAGTTCTTC	TRBV6-5	TRBJ2-1	.	TRBD1
CASSQDNEQYF	TGTGCCAGCAGCCAAGATAACGAGCAGTACTTC	TRBV7-9	TRBJ2-7	.	.
CSARDLLAGIRNEQFF	TGCAGTGCTAGAGATCTACTAGCGGGAATCAGGAATGAGCAGTTCTTC	TRBV20-1	TRBJ2-1	.	TRBD2
CSASNPHRGHQPQHF	TGCAGTGCTAGTAATCCTCACAGGGGCCATCAGCCCCAGCATTTT	TRBV20-1	TRBJ1-5	.	TRBD1
CASSSRGDTRTDTQYF	TGTGCCAGCAGCTCAAGGGGGGACACCCGCACAGATACGCAGTATTTT	TRBV7-3	TRBJ2-3	.	.
CASSEIYSEAGELFF	TGTGCCAGCAGTGAGATCTATAGCGAAGCCGGGGAGCTGTTTTTT	TRBV6-1	TRBJ2-2	.	.
CASSLGLGRGYTF	TGTGCCAGCAGTTTGGGCCTGGGAAGGGGCTACACCTTC	TRBV28	TRBJ1-2	.	.
CSADRGEAGELFF	TGCAGCGCTGACAGGGGAGAGGCCGGGGAGCTGTTTTTT	TRBV29-1	TRBJ2-2	.	TRBD1
CASSLLYSRVAPEAFF	TGTGCCAGTAGCCTACTCTATTCCAGGGTGGCTCCTGAAGCTTTCTTT	TRBV19	TRBJ1-1	.	.
CASSFRAGANYGYTF	TGTGCCAGCAGCTTTCGTGCGGGGGCCAACTATGGCTACACCTTC	TRBV7-8	TRBJ1-2	once	.
CSAQTDDNEQFF	TGCAGTGCACAGACAGATGACAATGAGCAGTTCTTC	TRBV20-1	TRBJ2-1	.	.
CASSLVQMNTEAFF	TGTGCCAGCAGTTTAGTACAGATGAACACTGAAGCTTTCTTT	TRBV28	TRBJ1-1	.	.
CASRQDRGGYTF	TGTGCCAGCAGGCAAGACAGGGGTGGCTACACCTTC	TRBV28	TRBJ1-2	.	TRBD1
CASSPGQSQETQYF	TGTGCCAGCAGCCCCGGACAGAGCCAAGAGACCCAGTACTTC	TRBV7-9	TRBJ2-5	few	.
CAISEGLSYEQYF	TGTGCCATCAGTGAGGGACTGTCCTACGAGCAGTACTTC	TRBV10-3	TRBJ2-7	once	.
CASKTSGSSYEQYF	TGTGCCAGTAAGACTAGCGGGAGCTCCTACGAGCAGTACTTC	TRBV19	TRBJ2-7	.	TRBD2
CASSRDREDQPQHF	TGTGCCAGCAGTCGAGACAGGGAGGACCAGCCCCAGCATTTT	TRBV6-1	TRBJ1-5	few	TRBD1
CASSFIGESYEQFF	TGTGCCAGCAGCTTTATCGGGGAATCGTATGAGCAGTTCTTC	TRBV7-6	TRBJ2-1	.	.
CAISESESDTQYF	TGTGCCATCAGTGAGTCTGAGTCAGATACGCAGTATTTT	TRBV10-3	TRBJ2-3	few	.